The 30 T cell receptor beta chains listed next were all sequenced from one sample in a study of T-cell memory formation after mild COVID-19 (dated by TCRdb to about 2021). To prepare the library, 5' RACE was applied. Instrument used: Illumina NovaSeq 6000. The public reads were reanalyzed by TCRdb: fastp trimming at Q25, MiXCR alignment, in-frame beta chains only. Each entry merges the rows of one CDR3 protein and shows their most common DNA and genes. The sample table lists a few hundred thousand distinct CDR3 sequences, approximately 29% of them with a count of one. The top ten hold roughly 14% of the sample. The sample taken for sequencing was PBMCs or a T cell subset sorted from them (not recorded which). Every receptor here comes from an adult woman who had mild COVID-19 (a few samples of this study predate the infection). The sample titles of this study are shuffled in the database, so cell type and time point are left out; the donor was told from shared clones.

The CDR3 protein is CASSYKRSYTEAFF. CDR3 coding DNA: TGCGCCAGCAGCTATAAGAGGAGTTACACTGAAGCTTTCTTT. The chain couples TRBV4-3 to TRBJ1-1; D unresolved. Germline V gene data show CDR1 as LGHNA and CDR2 as YSLEER. The CDR3 spans 14 residues. V dropped 5 bases and J dropped 3 bases, with 13 bases sitting between them.

V is TRBV2 and J is TRBJ2-2, with 7 nucleotides matching TRBD2. The CDR3 sequence is 13 residues long. CDR1 SNHLY and CDR2 FYNNEI come from the germline V gene. Trimming took 8 bases from V and 4 from J; bases not matched to a gene: 4. CDR3 nucleotide sequence: TGTGCCAGCGGGGCTAGCGGCACCGGGGAGCTGTTTTTT. Its protein is CASGASGTGELFF.

The gene calls are TRBV7-8 and TRBJ1-5; 10 nucleotides align to TRBD1. The CDR3 sequence is 18 residues long. V lost 1 base, J lost 1 base, and 7 bases stayed unmatched. The germline CDR1 and CDR2 sequences are SGHVS and FQNEAQ. The CDR3 bases are TGTGCCAGCAGCTTAGTGGGACAGGGGACAGCAAGCAATCAGCCCCAGCATTTT. Translated: CASSLVGQGTASNQPQHF.

CDR3 amino acids: CASRESGELFF. The CDR3 bases are TGCGCCAGCAGGGAATCCGGGGAGCTGTTTTTT. The chain has TRBV5-1 and TRBJ2-2; no clear D. V was trimmed by 5 bases and J by 6 bases, leaving 5 bases between them. The germline gives CDR1 SGHRS, CDR2 YFSETQ. There are 11 residues in the CDR3. Drawing the rest from reference TRBV5-1 and TRBJ2-2, the complete variable domain is KAGVTQTPRYLIKTRGQQVTLSCSPISGHRSVSWYQQTPGQGLQFLFEYFSETQRNKGNFPGRFSGRQFSNSRSEMNVSTLELGDSALYLCASRESGELFFGEGSRLTVL.

This clonotype was found once. The rearrangement links TRBV15 to TRBJ2-3; tentative D call: TRBD2 (5 bases). The CDR3 has 16 residues. Trimming removed 3 bases at V and 0 bases at J, with 13 bases between. Looked up from germline, CDR1 is LNHNV and CDR2 is YYDKDF (reference sequence). CDR3 in DNA: TGTGCCACCAGCAGGGTGCGGGTCCCTAGCACAGATACGCAGTATTTT. Its protein is CATSRVRVPSTDTQYF.

The chain is built from TRBV18 and TRBJ2-1; 8 positions match TRBD2. Germline trimming cut 1 base from V and 4 bases from J; bases unmatched to any gene: 0. Germline CDR1 reads KGHSH; CDR2 reads LQKENI. This CDR3 region has 14 residues. CDR3 region: CASSPQRGYNEQFF. The CDR3, as DNA: TGTGCCAGCTCACCACAGCGGGGGTACAATGAGCAGTTCTTC.

The sample holds many counts of this clonotype. This chain uses TRBV2 with TRBJ2-7; no clear D. Germline values: CDR1 SNHLY, CDR2 FYNNEI. This CDR3 contains 13 residues. Deletions cut 5 bases from V and 2 bases from J, with 10 bases between. The CDR3 DNA sequence: TGTGCCAGCAGTATTGTGGTGGCCTACGAGCAGTACTTC. It encodes CASSIVVAYEQYF. Variable domain in full (rest from reference TRBV2 and TRBJ2-7): EPEVTQTPSHQVTQMGQEVILRCVPISNHLYFYWYRQILGQKVEFLVSFYNNEISEKSEIFDDQFSVERPDGSNFTLKIRSTKLEDSAMYFCASSIVVAYEQYFGPGTRLTVT.

The rearrangement joins TRBV7-8 to TRBJ2-1; TRBD1 matches at 9 bases. The length of the CDR3 is 14 residues. Germline CDR1 is SGHVS and CDR2 is FQNEAQ. V shed 4 bases and J 8 bases; nucleotides not matched to a gene: 6. In DNA, the CDR3 is TGTGCCAGCAGCTCCGGGACAGGGCCGCATGAGCAGTTCTTC. Translation gives CASSSGTGPHEQFF.

J is TRBJ2-7 and V is TRBV3-1, with TRBD1 as a possible D gene (5 bases). Germline CDR1 is LGHDT and CDR2 is YNNKEL (reference sequence). CDR3 size: 13 residues. V lost 4 bases and J 6 bases, leaving 13 bases between the germline ends. CDR3 nucleotide sequence: TGTGCCAGCAGCCCAACTGCAGGGATCGAGCAGTACTTC. Amino acid sequence: CASSPTAGIEQYF.

This chain connects TRBV7-2 to TRBJ1-2; 9 positions match TRBD1. CDR1 SGHTA and CDR2 FQGNSA come from the germline V gene. V was clipped by 5 bases and J by 2 bases; unmatched bases: 6. CDR3 length: 15 amino acids. CDR3 residues: CASSPQDRGNYGYTF. The CDR3 region has the DNA TGTGCCAGCAGCCCTCAGGACAGGGGCAACTATGGCTACACCTTC.

This clonotype occurred a few times. J is TRBJ2-7 and V is TRBV20-1; 14 bases agree with TRBD2. The CDR3 is 16 residues long. Unmatched junction bases numbered 7, after V lost 5 bases and J lost 1 base. Per germline, CDR1 DFQATT and CDR2 SNEGSKA (reference sequence). The CDR3, as DNA: TGCAGTGCTCCTGGACTAGCGGGGGGACCATCCTACGAGCAGTACTTC. It yields the protein CSAPGLAGGPSYEQYF.

This clonotype is a singleton in its sample. The chain employs TRBV7-9 and TRBJ1-5; D is ambiguous. The germline gives CDR1 SEHNR, CDR2 FQNEAQ (reference sequence). V was clipped by 5 bases and J by 6 bases, with 11 bases between them. CDR3 length: 13 residues. This chain's CDR3 is CASSIRTGQPQHF. The CDR3 DNA reads as TGTGCCAGCAGCATAAGGACGGGTCAGCCCCAGCATTTT.

This chain uses TRBV9 with TRBJ2-3; TRBD2 is a possible D gene (6 bases). This CDR3 contains 15 residues. Germline V gene sequence: CDR1 SGDLS, CDR2 YYNGEE. V dropped 3 bases and J dropped 0 bases, with 11 bases sitting between them. CDR3 region: CASSAGTSSTDTQYF. CDR3 coding DNA: TGTGCCAGCAGCGCCGGGACTTCTAGCACAGATACGCAGTATTTT.

The chain combines TRBV6-5 with TRBJ2-1; possible D gene TRBD1, 5 bases. The V and J ends lost 10 bases and 8 bases respectively, with 12 bases between them. CDR3 length: 11 residues. The germline CDR1 and CDR2 sequences are MNHEY and SVGAGI. This CDR3 reads CAKGFGDEQFF. The CDR3 bases are TGTGCCAAGGGGTTTGGGGATGAGCAGTTCTTC.

Ten or more counts support this clonotype. The V gene is TRBV7-2, the J gene TRBJ2-3; no clear D. Germline CDR1 SGHTA, CDR2 FQGNSA. The CDR3 contains 14 residues. V dropped 0 bases and J dropped 8 bases, with 12 bases sitting between them. The CDR3 reads CASSLAVQFGTQYF. In nucleotides, the CDR3 is TGTGCCAGCAGCTTAGCAGTCCAGTTCGGTACGCAGTATTTT.

The chain carries TRBV7-8 and TRBJ2-5; TRBD1 aligns across 7 bases. Germline CDR1 SGHVS, CDR2 FQNEAQ. The CDR3 extends over 14 amino acids. V lost 1 base to trimming and J lost 5 bases; unmatched junction nucleotides: 4. This CDR3 is CASSLGGGTETQYF. The CDR3 DNA sequence: TGTGCCAGCAGCTTAGGAGGGGGCACGGAGACCCAGTACTTC. Based on the CDR3 plus reference TRBV7-8 and TRBJ2-5, the full variable domain is GAGVSQSPRYKVAKRGQDVALRCDPISGHVSLFWYQQALGQGPEFLTYFQNEAQLDKSGLPSDRFFAERPEGSVSTLKIQRTQQEDSAVYLCASSLGGGTETQYFGPGTRLLVL.

This clonotype has just a few counts. CDR3 DNA sequence: TGCGCCAGCAGCCTCCGGGACAGCCGATTGAACACTGAAGCTTTCTTT. Translation gives CASSLRDSRLNTEAFF. The chain carries TRBV5-1 and TRBJ1-1; 7 nucleotides line up with TRBD1. V gave up 4 bases and J gave up 0 bases; unmatched junction bases: 9. Germline CDR1 and CDR2: SGHRS and YFSETQ. The CDR3 has 16 amino acids. Looking up the rest from reference TRBV5-1 and TRBJ1-1 gives the full variable domain: KAGVTQTPRYLIKTRGQQVTLSCSPISGHRSVSWYQQTPGQGLQFLFEYFSETQRNKGNFPGRFSGRQFSNSRSEMNVSTLELGDSALYLCASSLRDSRLNTEAFFGQGTRLTVV.

V gene TRBV29-1 combines with J gene TRBJ1-2; TRBD1 matches 8 bases. The trim removed 0 bases at V and 5 bases at J, leaving 14 bases unmatched. Germline loops: CDR1 SQVTM, CDR2 ANQGSEA. The CDR3 length is 17 residues. The CDR3 bases are TGCAGCGTTGAAGACAATTCGGAGGACAGGGTTTGGTATGGCTACACCTTC. Amino acids: CSVEDNSEDRVWYGYTF.

This clonotype turned up a few times. The chain employs TRBV18 and TRBJ1-1, with no clear D. The CDR3 sequence is 15 residues long. Germline CDR1 reads KGHSH; CDR2 reads LQKENI. V was pared by 3 bases and J by 10 bases, with 21 bases between. The CDR3 DNA is TGTGCCAGCTCACCCTACCCTGAGGCCCTCTCGGGAGCTTTCTTT. It codes for CASSPYPEALSGAFF.

This rearrangement joins TRBV7-2 to TRBJ1-4, with no clear D. The CDR3 length is 13 residues. V was shortened by 2 bases and J by 7 bases, with 8 bases between the two germline ends. Germline CDR1 and CDR2: SGHTA and FQGNSA. CDR3 loop: CASSLRGSEKLFF. CDR3 bases: TGTGCCAGCAGCTTAAGAGGGAGTGAAAAACTGTTTTTT.

This clonotype was recorded a few times. This sequence joins TRBV11-2 and TRBJ2-7, with 8 bases that match TRBD1. CDR3 size: 17 residues. Germline CDR1 SGHAT, CDR2 FQNNGV. Germline trimming cut 1 base from V and 0 bases from J; bases unmatched to any gene: 8. The CDR3 coding sequence is TGTGCCAGCAGCTTAGGAACAGGGGGTCACAGCTCCTACGAGCAGTACTTC. As protein: CASSLGTGGHSSYEQYF.

This clonotype was counted between two and nine times. The chain employs TRBV6-5 and TRBJ2-7; unclear D gene. CDR3 size: 14 residues. Germline V gene data show CDR1 as MNHEY and CDR2 as SVGAGI. Trimming left V 5 bases short and J 2 bases short, with 13 bases between. This chain's CDR3 is CASSLYLTTYEQYF. In DNA form, the CDR3 reads TGTGCCAGCAGTCTATATTTGACCACCTACGAGCAGTACTTC.

A few counts support this clonotype. The J gene is TRBJ2-7, the V gene TRBV2; perhaps TRBD2 as D (7 bases). CDR1 is SNHLY, CDR2 FYNNEI, per germline. The ends were cut back, 3 bases at V and 3 bases at J, with 18 bases in the middle. The CDR3 is 16 residues long. The DNA for the CDR3 is TGTGCCAGCAGTGATACGGGGGGCATAGAGAACTACGAGCAGTACTTC. It encodes CASSDTGGIENYEQYF.

This clonotype was counted a few times. V is TRBV24-1 and J is TRBJ2-1; 8 nucleotides line up with TRBD2. Unmatched junction bases numbered 12, after V lost 3 bases and J lost 12 bases. The CDR3 is made up of 15 amino acids. Germline V gene sequence: CDR1 KGHDR, CDR2 SFDVKD. The CDR3 bases are TGTGCCACCAGTGATAGGGGACTAGAGGGACTTGCGCAGTTCTTC. It is translated as CATSDRGLEGLAQFF.

V is TRBV29-1 and J is TRBJ1-4, with 9 bases aligning to TRBD1. The germline V gene encodes CDR1 SQVTM and CDR2 ANQGSEA. The CDR3 runs 15 residues. Trimming at V came to 0 bases and at J to 6 bases, leaving 5 bases not matched to a gene. The CDR3 here is CSVEDQGQGYEKLFF. The DNA of the CDR3 is TGCAGCGTTGAAGATCAAGGACAGGGGTATGAAAAACTGTTTTTT. Filled out from reference TRBV29-1 and TRBJ1-4, the complete variable domain reads SAVISQKPSRDICQRGTSLTIQCQVDSQVTMMFWYRQQPGQSLTLIATANQGSEATYESGFVIDKFPISRPNLTFSTLTVSNMSPEDSSIYLCSVEDQGQGYEKLFFGSGTQLSVL.

The table lists this clonotype with a few counts. V is TRBV3-1 and J is TRBJ2-7, with D unclear. V lost 1 base and J lost 6, with 4 bases in between. The CDR3 loop spans 11 amino acids. Germline V gene sequence: CDR1 LGHDT, CDR2 YNNKEL (reference sequence). CDR3 DNA: TGTGCCAGCAGCCAAGCGGTCGAGCAGTACTTC. Its translation is CASSQAVEQYF.

The rearrangement uses TRBV12-3 or TRBV12-4 and TRBJ1-2; D unclear. This CDR3 is built from 12 residues. Deletions cut 3 bases from V and 8 bases from J, with 10 bases between. The CDR3, as DNA: TGTGCCAGCAGTTTGGGTCCAGAGGGCTACACCTTC. This codes for CASSLGPEGYTF.

The rearrangement joins TRBV4-1 to TRBJ1-3; D not resolved. The CDR3 has 14 amino acids. CDR1 and CDR2 from the germline V gene are MGHRA and YSYEKL. Deletions cut 5 bases from V and 8 bases from J, with 16 bases between. The CDR3 sequence is CASSSKGPQDTIYF. CDR3 in DNA: TGCGCCAGCAGCTCCAAAGGTCCGCAGGACACCATATATTTT.

This clonotype was picked up many times. The V call is TRBV24-1, the J call TRBJ2-3, with 13 bases fitting TRBD2. This CDR3 comprises 16 residues. The V segment lost 7 bases and the J segment 4 bases; nucleotides outside the gene matches: 7. Germline-derived CDR1 and CDR2 are KGHDR and SFDVKD. The CDR3: CATSGTSGMNADTQYF. CDR3 bases: TGTGCCACCAGCGGGACTAGCGGGATGAACGCAGATACGCAGTATTTT.

This clonotype was detected ten times or more. The J gene is TRBJ2-1, the V gene TRBV12-3 or TRBV12-4; 10 nucleotides agree with TRBD2. The CDR3 has 16 residues. Trimming removed 3 bases from V and 2 bases from J; junction bases left unmatched: 4. CDR3 DNA: TGTGCCAGCAGTTTCGGCACTAGCGGGGCCTACAATGAGCAGTTCTTC. Its translation: CASSFGTSGAYNEQFF.